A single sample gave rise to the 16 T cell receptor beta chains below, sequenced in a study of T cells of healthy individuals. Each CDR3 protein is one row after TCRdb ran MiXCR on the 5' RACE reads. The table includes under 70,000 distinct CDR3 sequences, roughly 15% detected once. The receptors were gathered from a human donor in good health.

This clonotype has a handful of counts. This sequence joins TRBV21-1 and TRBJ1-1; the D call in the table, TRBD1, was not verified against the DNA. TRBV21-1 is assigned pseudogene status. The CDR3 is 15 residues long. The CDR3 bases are TGTGCCAGCATCACACGACAGGGGAGGGACACTGAAGCTTTCTTT. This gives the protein CASITRQGRDTEAFF.

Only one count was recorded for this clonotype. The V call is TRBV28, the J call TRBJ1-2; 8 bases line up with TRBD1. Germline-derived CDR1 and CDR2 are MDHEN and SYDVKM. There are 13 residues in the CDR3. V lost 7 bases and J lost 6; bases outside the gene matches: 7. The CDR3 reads CASTPDRVNGYTF. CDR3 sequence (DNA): TGTGCCAGCACCCCGGACAGGGTAAATGGCTACACCTTC.

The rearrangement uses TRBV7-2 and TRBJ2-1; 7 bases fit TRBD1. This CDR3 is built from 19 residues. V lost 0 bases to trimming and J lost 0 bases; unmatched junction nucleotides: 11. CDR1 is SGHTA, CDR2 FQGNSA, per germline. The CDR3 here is CASSLAATTGSPSYNEQFF. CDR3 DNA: TGTGCCAGCAGCTTAGCAGCGACGACAGGGAGTCCCTCCTACAATGAGCAGTTCTTC.

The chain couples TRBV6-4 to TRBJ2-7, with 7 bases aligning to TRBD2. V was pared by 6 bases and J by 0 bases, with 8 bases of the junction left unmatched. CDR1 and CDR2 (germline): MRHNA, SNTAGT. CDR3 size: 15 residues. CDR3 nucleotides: TGTGCCAGCAGAGTGAGCGGGGACCCCTCCTACGAGCAGTACTTC. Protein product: CASRVSGDPSYEQYF.

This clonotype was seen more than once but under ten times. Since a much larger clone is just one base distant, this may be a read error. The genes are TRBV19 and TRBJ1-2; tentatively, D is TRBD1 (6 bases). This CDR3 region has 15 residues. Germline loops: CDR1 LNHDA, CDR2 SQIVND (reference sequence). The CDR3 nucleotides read TGTGTCAGTAGTACTTCCTGGACAGCTAACTATGGCTACACCTTC. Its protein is CVSSTSWTANYGYTF. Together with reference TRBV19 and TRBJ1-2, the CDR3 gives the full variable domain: DGGITQSPKYLFRKEGQNVTLSCEQNLNHDAMYWYRQDPGQGLRLIYYSQIVNDFQKGDIAEGYSVSREKKESFPLTVTSAQKNPTAFYLCVSSTSWTANYGYTFGSGTRLTVV.

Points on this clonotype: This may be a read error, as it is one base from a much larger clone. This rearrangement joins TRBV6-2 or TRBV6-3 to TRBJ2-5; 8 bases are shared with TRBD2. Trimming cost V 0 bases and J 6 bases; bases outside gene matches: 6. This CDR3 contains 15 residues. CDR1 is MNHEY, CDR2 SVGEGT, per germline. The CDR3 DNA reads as TGTGCCAGCAGTTACTCGAGTAGCGGGGCCAAGACCCAGTACTTC. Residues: CASSYSSSGAKTQYF.

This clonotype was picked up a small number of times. CDR3 sequence reads: CASSLGTPGGDTQYF. In nucleotides, the CDR3 is TGTGCCAGCAGCTTAGGGACCCCCGGGGGGGATACGCAGTATTTT. This rearrangement joins TRBV7-2 to TRBJ2-3; 7 bases match TRBD2. This CDR3 contains 15 residues. Germline values: CDR1 SGHTA, CDR2 FQGNSA. V trimming: 1 base; J trimming: 6 bases; junction bases outside the gene matches: 7. The full variable domain, rest sourced from reference TRBV7-2 and TRBJ2-3, is GAGVSQSPSNKVTEKGKDVELRCDPISGHTALYWYRQSLGQGLEFLIYFQGNSAPDKSGLPSDRFSAERTGGSVSTLTIQRTQQEDSAVYLCASSLGTPGGDTQYFGPGTRLTVL.

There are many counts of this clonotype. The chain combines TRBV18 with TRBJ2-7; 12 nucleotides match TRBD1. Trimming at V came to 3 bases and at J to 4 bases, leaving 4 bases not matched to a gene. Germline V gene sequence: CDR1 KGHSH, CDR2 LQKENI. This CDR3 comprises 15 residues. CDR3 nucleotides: TGTGCCAGCTCACCGGGACAGGGGGCGCTATACGAGCAGTACTTC. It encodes CASSPGQGALYEQYF.

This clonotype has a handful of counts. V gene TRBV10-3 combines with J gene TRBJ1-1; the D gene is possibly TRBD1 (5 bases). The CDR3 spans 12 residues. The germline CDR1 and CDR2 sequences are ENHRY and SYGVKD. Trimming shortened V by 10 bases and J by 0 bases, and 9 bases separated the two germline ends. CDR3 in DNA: TGTGCCACGGGACGTTTGAACACTGAAGCTTTCTTT. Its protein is CATGRLNTEAFF.

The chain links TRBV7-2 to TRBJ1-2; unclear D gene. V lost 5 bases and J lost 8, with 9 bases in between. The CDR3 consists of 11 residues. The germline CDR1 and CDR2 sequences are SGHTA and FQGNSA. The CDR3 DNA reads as TGTGCCAGCAGCGATACGGTCGGCTACACCTTC. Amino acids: CASSDTVGYTF.

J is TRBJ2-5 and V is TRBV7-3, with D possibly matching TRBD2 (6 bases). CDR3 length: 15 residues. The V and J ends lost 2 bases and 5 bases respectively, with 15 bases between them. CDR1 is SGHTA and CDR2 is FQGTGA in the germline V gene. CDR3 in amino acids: CASSLDSTREETQYF. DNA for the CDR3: TGTGCCAGCAGCTTAGATTCGACTCGGGAGGAGACCCAGTACTTC.

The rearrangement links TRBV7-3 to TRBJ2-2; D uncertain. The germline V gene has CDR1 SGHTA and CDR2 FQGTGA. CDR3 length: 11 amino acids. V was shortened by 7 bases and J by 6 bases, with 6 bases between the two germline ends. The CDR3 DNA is TGTGCCAGCACAACGTCCGGGGAGCTGTTTTTT. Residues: CASTTSGELFF.

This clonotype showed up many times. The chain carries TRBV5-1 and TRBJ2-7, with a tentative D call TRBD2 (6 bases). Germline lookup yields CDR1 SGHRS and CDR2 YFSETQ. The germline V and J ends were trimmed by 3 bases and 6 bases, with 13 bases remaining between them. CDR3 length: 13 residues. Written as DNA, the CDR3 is TGCGCCAGCAGCTCCCCGGAGGGTCTCGAGCAGTACTTC. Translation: CASSSPEGLEQYF.

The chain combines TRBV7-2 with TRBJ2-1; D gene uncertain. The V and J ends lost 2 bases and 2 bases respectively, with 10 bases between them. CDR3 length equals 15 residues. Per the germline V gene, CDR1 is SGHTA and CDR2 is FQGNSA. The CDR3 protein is CASSLHSGTYNEQFF. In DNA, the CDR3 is TGTGCCAGCAGCTTACACTCTGGAACCTACAATGAGCAGTTCTTC.

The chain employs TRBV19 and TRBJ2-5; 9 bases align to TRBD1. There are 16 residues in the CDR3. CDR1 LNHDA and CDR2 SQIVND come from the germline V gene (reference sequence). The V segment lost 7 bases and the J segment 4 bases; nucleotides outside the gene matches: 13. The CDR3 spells CASTFSGTGTRETQYF. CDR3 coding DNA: TGTGCCAGTACATTTTCCGGGACAGGGACCAGAGAGACCCAGTACTTC.

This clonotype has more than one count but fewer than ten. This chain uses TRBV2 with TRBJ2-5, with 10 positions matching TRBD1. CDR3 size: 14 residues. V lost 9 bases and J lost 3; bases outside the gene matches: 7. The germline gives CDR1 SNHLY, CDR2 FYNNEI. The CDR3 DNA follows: TGTGCCAGTCCCGGGACAGGGGTGAAAGAGACCCAGTACTTC. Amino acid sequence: CASPGTGVKETQYF.